This T cell receptor (beta chain) was retrieved from a study of CD8 T cells in Susac syndrome. Reverse transcription used roughly 0.5 to 1 ug RNA and random hexamers. Using its own MiXCR run on the immunoSEQ multiplex PCR reads, TCRdb lists one record per CDR3 protein. The sample gives under 550,000 distinct CDR3 sequences, around 83% of which show up once; 0.09% to 0.15% is in the top ten. The authors negatively isolated CD8+ and CD4+ T cells and FACS-enriched TEMRA cells. V gave up 6 bases and J gave up 0 bases; unmatched junction bases: 13. This CDR3 region has 17 residues. Germline loops: CDR1 MGHRA, CDR2 YSYEKL.

The sample taken for sequencing was CD8+ T cells from PBMCs. The TCR sequence derives from a human donor with multiple sclerosis. The chain employs TRBV4-1 and TRBJ1-1, with TRBD1 matching 7 bases. The CDR3 DNA is TGCGCCAGCAGGCTAAACTATGGACAGGCCCTGAACACTGAAGCTTTCTTT. It translates to CASRLNYGQALNTEAFF.